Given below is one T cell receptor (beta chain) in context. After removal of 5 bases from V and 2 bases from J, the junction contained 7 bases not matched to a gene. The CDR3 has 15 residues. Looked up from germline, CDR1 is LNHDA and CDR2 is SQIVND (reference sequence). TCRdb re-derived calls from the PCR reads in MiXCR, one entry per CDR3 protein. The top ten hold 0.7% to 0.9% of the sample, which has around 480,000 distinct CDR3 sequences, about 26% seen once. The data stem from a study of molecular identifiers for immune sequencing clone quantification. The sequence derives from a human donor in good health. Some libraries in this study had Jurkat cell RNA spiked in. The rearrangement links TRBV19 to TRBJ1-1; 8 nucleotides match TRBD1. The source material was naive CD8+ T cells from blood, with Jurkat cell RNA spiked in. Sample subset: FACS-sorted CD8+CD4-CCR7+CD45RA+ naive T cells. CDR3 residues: CASSYLSGGNTEAFF. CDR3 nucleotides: TGTGCCAGTAGTTACCTATCAGGGGGCAACACTGAAGCTTTCTTT.